This TCR beta chain was observed in a study of identical twins. Study observations and caveats: Conclusions came from cross-sectional statistical analysis, not from following the same donors.

TCRdb reanalysed the 5' RACE reads using MiXCR and keeps one entry per CDR3 protein. The table includes approximately 500,000 distinct CDR3 sequences, roughly 15% detected once. Healthy Caucasian individuals made up all the donors. This clonotype was observed at least ten times. Its target is not known. There are 18 residues in the CDR3. Per germline, CDR1 SGHRS and CDR2 YFSETQ. V was clipped by 3 bases and J by 2 bases; unmatched bases: 11. The data were also submitted as part of a second study, on yellow fever vaccine responses in identical twins.

This clonotype was obtained from a woman aged 18 to 35 in good health. V is TRBV5-1 and J is TRBJ2-3; 11 bases match TRBD2. Sequencing input: CD4+ T cells sorted from blood. This CDR3 is CASSSIFTSGSSTDTQYF. The CDR3 DNA reads TGCGCCAGCAGCTCAATATTTACTAGCGGGAGCTCCACAGATACGCAGTATTTT.